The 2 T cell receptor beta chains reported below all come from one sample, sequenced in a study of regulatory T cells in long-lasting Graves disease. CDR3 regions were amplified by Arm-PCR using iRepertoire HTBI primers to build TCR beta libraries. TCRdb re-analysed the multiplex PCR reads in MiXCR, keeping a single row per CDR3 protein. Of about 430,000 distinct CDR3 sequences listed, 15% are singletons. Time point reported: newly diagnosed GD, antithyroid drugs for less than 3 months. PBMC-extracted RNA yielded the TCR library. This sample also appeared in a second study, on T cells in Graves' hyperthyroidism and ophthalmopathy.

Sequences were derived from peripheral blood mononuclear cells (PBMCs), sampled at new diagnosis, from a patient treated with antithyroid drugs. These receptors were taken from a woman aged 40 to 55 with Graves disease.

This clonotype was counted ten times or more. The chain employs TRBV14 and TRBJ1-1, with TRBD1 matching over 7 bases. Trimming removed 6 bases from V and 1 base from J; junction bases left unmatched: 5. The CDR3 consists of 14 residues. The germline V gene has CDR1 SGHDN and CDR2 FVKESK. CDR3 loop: CASSRQGGNTEAFF. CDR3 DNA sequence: TGTGCCAGCAGTCGACAGGGCGGGAACACTGAAGCTTTCTTT.

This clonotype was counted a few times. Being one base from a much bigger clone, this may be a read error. The DNA of the CDR3 is TGTACCAGCAGCACCGGGACAGATATATCGGGCACCTTC. It yields the protein CTSSTGTDISGTF. This sequence joins TRBV28 and TRBJ1-2; 7 bases align to TRBD1. This CDR3 contains 13 residues. Germline V gene lookup returns CDR1 MDHEN and CDR2 SYDVKM.